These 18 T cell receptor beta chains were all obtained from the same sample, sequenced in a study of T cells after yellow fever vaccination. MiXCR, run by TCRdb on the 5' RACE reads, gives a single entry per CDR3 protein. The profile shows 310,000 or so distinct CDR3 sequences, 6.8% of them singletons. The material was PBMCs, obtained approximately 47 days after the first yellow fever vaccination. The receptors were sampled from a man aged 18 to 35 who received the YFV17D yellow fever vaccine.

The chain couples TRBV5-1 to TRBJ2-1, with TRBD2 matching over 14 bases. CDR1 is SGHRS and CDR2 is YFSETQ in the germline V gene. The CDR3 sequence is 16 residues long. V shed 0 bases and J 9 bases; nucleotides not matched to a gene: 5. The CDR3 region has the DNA TGCGCCAGCAGCTTGGCGACTAGCGGGGGGGTCGGTGAGCAGTTCTTC. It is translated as CASSLATSGGVGEQFF.

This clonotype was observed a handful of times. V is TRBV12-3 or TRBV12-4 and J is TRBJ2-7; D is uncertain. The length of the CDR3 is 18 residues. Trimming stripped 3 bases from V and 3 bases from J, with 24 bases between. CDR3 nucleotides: TGTGCCAGCAGTTTTGGAATAGTGTGGGCAGATGGAAACTACGAGCAGTACTTC. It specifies CASSFGIVWADGNYEQYF.

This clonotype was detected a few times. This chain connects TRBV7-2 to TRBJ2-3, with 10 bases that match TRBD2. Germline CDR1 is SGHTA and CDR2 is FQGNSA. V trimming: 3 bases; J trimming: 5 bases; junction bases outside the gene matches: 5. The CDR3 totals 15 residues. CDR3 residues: CASSFLAGAGDTQYF. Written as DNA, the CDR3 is TGTGCCAGCAGCTTCCTAGCGGGGGCCGGAGATACGCAGTATTTT.

CDR3 in DNA: TGTGCCAGCTCACCACCGTCGCTAGCGGGGGCTGGAGATACGCAGTATTTT. It codes for CASSPPSLAGAGDTQYF. The V call is TRBV18, the J call TRBJ2-3; 10 positions agree with TRBD2. This CDR3 comprises 17 residues. The V gene end was trimmed by 0 bases and the J gene end by 5 bases; junction bases not matched to a gene: 8. The germline CDR1 and CDR2 sequences are KGHSH and LQKENI.

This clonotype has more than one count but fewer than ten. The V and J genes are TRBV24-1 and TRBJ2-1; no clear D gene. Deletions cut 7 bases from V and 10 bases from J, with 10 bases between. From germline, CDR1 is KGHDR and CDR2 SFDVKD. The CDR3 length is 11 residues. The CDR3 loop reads CATSYRTEQFF. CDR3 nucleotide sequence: TGTGCCACCAGCTATCGGACCGAGCAGTTCTTC.

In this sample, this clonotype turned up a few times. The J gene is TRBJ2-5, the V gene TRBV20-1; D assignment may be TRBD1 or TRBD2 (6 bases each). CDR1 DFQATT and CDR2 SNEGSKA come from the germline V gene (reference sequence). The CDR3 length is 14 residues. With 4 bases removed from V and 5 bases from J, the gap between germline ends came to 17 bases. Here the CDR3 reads CSATDGGGGETQYF. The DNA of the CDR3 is TGCAGTGCTACCGACGGAGGGGGTGGGGAGACCCAGTACTTC.

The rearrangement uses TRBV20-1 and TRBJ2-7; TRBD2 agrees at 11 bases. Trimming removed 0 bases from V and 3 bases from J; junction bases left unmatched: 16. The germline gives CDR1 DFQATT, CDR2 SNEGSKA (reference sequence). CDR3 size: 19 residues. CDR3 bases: TGCAGTGCTAGAGATGCTTTGGTTGATCAAGGACTAGCGGGCTACGAGCAGTACGTC. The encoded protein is CSARDALVDQGLAGYEQYV.

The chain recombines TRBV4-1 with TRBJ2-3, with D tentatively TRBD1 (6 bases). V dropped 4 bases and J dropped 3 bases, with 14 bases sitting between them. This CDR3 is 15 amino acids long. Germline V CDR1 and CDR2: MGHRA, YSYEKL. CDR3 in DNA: TGCGCCAGCAGCCGGCCAGGGGAGTCAACAGATACGCAGTATTTT. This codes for CASSRPGESTDTQYF.

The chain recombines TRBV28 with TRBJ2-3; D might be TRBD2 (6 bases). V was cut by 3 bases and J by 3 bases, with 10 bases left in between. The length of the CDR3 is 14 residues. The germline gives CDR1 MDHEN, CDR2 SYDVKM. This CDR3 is CASSFSSVTDTQYF. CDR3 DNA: TGTGCCAGCAGTTTTTCTAGCGTGACAGATACGCAGTATTTT.

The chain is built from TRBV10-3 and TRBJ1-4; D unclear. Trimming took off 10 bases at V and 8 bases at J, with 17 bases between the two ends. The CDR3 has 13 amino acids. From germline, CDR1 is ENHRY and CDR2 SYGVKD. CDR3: CATRAAGEEKLFF. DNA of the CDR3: TGTGCCACCCGGGCGGCCGGTGAGGAAAAACTGTTTTTT.

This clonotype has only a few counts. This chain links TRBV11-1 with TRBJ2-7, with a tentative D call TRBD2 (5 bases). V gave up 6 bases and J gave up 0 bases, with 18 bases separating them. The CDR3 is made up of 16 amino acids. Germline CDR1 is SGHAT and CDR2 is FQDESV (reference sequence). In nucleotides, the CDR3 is TGTGCCAGCAGTCCGGGCGGGCCCCTGGGCTCCTACGAGCAGTACGTC. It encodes CASSPGGPLGSYEQYV.

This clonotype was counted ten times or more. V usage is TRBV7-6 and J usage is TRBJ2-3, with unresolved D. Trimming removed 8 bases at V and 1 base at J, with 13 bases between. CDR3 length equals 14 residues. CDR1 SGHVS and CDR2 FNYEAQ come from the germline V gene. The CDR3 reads CASEGPGGTDTQYF. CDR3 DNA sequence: TGTGCCAGCGAAGGGCCCGGAGGCACAGATACGCAGTATTTT.

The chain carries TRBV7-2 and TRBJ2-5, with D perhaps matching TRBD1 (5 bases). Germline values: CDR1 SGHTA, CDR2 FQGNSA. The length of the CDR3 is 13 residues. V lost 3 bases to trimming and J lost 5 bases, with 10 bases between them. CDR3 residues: CASSFSGWETQYF. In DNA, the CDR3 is TGTGCCAGCAGCTTTTCAGGGTGGGAGACCCAGTACTTC.

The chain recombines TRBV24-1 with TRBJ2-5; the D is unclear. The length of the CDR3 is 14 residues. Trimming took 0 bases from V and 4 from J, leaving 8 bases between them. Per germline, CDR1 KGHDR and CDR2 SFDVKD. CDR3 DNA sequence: TGTGCCACCAGTGATTTGCGCAGGTCAGAGACCCAGTACTTC. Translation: CATSDLRRSETQYF.

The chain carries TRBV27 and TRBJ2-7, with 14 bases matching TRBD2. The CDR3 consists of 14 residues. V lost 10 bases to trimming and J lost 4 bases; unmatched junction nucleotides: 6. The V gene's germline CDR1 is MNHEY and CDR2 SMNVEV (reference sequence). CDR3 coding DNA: TGTGCCACCGGGACTAGCGGGGGCTCTTACGAGCAGTACGTC. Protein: CATGTSGGSYEQYV.

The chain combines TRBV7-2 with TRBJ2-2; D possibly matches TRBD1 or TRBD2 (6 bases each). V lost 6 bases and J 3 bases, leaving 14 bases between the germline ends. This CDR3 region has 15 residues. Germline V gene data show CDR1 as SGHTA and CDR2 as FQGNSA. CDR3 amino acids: CASSGGTSYTGELFF. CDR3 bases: TGTGCCAGCAGTGGCGGGACATCGTACACCGGGGAGCTGTTTTTT.

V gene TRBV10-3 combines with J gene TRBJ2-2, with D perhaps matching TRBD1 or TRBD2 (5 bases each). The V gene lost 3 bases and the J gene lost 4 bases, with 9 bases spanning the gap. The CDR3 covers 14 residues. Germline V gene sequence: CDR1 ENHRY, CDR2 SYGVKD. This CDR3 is CAISELGTTGELFF. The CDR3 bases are TGTGCCATCAGTGAATTGGGGACCACCGGGGAGCTGTTTTTT.

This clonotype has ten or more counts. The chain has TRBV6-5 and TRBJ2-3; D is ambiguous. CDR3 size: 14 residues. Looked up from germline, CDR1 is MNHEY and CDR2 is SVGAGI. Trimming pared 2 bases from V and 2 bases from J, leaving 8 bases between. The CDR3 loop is CASSYRIATDTQYF. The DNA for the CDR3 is TGTGCCAGCAGTTACAGAATAGCCACAGATACGCAGTATTTT.